This TCR beta chain was obtained from a study of blood T cells in healthy people across ages. Primers used in a second PCR of roughly 6 to 12 cycles were a sample-barcoded 5' primer and a J-beta primer mix. From the 5' RACE reads, TCRdb called clonotypes with MiXCR, one entry per CDR3 protein. This table holds over a million distinct CDR3 sequences, roughly a quarter found once. Germline-derived CDR1 and CDR2 are MNHNY and SVGAGI (reference sequence). V was trimmed by 2 bases and J by 9 bases, leaving 14 bases between them. The CDR3 has 14 amino acids. Points on this clonotype: Its cognate antigen is unknown.

Points from the study as a whole: Estimates of total diversity, which came from one million sequenced T cells, were considered to be underestimates. A roughly linear age-dependent decrease characterized TCR beta diversity per million T cells. When set beside aged donors, long-lived donors presented more naive CD4+ cells and higher diversity.

The sample was also reused in another study, on T cells of mothers and their children. This second study says: Related mother-child pairs showed slightly higher but non-significant overlap than unrelated pairs.

This sequence originates from a girl aged 2-10 years in good health. Sequencing was done on a sample of blood. The rearrangement links TRBV6-6 to TRBJ2-1, with TRBD2 as a possible D gene (6 bases). The CDR3 region has the DNA TGTGCCAGCAGTTACAGGGAGGTCCGGGGTGAGCAGTTCTTC. Protein: CASSYREVRGEQFF.